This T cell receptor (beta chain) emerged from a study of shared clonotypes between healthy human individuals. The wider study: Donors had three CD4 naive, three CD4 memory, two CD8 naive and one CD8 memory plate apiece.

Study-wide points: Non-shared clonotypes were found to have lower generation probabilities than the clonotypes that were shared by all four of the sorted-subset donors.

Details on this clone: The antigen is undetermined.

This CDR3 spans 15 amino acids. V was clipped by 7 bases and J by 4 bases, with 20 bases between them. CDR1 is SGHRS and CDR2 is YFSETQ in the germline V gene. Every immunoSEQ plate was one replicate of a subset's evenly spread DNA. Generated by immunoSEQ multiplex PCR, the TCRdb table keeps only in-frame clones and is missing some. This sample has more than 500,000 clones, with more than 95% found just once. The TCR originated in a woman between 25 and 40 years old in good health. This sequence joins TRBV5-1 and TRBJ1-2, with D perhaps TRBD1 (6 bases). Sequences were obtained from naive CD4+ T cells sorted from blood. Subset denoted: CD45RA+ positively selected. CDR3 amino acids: CASALVGGEPYGYTF. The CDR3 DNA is TGCGCCAGCGCGCTTGTCGGGGGCGAACCCTATGGCTACACCTTC.